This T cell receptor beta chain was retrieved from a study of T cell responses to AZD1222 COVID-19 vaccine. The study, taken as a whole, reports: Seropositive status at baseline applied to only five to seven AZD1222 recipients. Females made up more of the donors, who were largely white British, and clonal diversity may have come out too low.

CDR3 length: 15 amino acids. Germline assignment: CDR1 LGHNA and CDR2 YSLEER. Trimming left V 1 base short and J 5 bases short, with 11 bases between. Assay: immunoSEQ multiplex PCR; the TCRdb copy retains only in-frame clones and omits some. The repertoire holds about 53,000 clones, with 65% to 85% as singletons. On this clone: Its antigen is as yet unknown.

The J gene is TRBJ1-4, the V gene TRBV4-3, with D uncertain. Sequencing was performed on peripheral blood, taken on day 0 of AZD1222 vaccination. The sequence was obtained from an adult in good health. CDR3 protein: CASSQAPGENEKLFF. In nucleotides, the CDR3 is TGCGCCAGCAGCCAAGCCCCGGGAGAGAATGAAAAACTGTTTTTT.